This T cell receptor (beta chain) appears in the sequencing data of a study of T cells after yellow fever vaccination. About the study: The authors prepared low-cell-number fractions using SMART-Seq v4 Ultra Low Input.

The study, taken as a whole, reports: Few clonotypes appeared in both CD4 and CD8 compartments. Most primary-vaccination clones recurred post-booster (roughly 96% CD4, over 70% CD8).

From the 5' RACE reads, TCRdb called clonotypes with MiXCR, one entry per CDR3 protein. The sample holds 300,000 to 350,000 distinct CDR3 sequences, 8% to 9.5% seen once. On this clonotype: What it binds is unknown.

V lost 3 bases, J lost 8 bases, and 8 bases stayed unmatched. This CDR3 has 15 amino acids. CDR1 is SGHTA, CDR2 FQGNSA, per germline. The sample consisted of PBMCs, taken approximately 47 days after the first yellow fever vaccination. The sequence derives from a young man who received the YFV17D yellow fever vaccine. The chain has TRBV7-2 and TRBJ2-3; 10 bases line up with TRBD2. CDR3 in amino acids: CASSFGSGGAGTQYF. CDR3 nucleotides: TGTGCCAGCAGCTTCGGCAGCGGGGGGGCCGGTACGCAGTATTTT.